This T cell receptor beta chain was identified during a study of blood T cell repertoires in COVID-19. Study in general: Donors in the United States, Italy and Spain gave samples during acute or convalescent COVID-19. PBMCs, B-cell-depleted T cells, or T cells provided the cDNA or gDNA that made up the material.

In the authors' workflow: Reference gene primers were amplified, and this amplification served to estimate nucleated cell counts. Some clones are missing from TCRdb's copy, which holds only in-frame ones; the method was immunoSEQ multiplex PCR. D and trimming were read from the DNA, whereas the V and J calls and clone size are those reported in that table. In the table there are about 490,000 clones, roughly 85% of which are singletons. The CDR3 consists of 16 residues. V dropped 2 bases and J dropped 6 bases, with 17 bases sitting between them. Looked up from germline, CDR1 is LNHDA and CDR2 is SQIVND (reference sequence).

This sequence originates from a human donor in a cohort sampled during active COVID-19. Sequencing was performed on peripheral blood. V is TRBV19 and J is TRBJ1-5; D might be TRBD1 (5 bases). The CDR3 spells CASSIMVVGASQPQHF. The CDR3 region has the DNA TGTGCCAGTAGTATAATGGTGGTAGGGGCGAGTCAGCCCCAGCATTTT.